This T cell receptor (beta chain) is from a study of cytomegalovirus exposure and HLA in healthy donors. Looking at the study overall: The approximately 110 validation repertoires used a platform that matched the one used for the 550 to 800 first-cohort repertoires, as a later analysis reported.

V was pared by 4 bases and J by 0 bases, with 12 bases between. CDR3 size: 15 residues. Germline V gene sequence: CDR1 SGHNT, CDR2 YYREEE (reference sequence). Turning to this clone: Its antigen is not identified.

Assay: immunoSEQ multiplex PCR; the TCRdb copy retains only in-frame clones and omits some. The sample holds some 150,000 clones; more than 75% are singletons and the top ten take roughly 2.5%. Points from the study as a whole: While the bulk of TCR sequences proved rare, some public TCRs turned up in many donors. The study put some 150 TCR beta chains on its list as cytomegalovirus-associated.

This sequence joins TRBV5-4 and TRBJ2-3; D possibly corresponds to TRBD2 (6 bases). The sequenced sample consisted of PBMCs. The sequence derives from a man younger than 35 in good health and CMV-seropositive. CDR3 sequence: CASSRAGTSTDTQYF. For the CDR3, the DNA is TGTGCCAGCAGCAGAGCCGGGACTAGCACAGATACGCAGTATTTT. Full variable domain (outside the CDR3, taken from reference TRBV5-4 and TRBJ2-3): ETGVTQSPTHLIKTRGQQVTLRCSSQSGHNTVSWYQQALGQGPQFIFQYYREEENGRGNFPPRFSGLQFPNYSSELNVNALELDDSALYLCASSRAGTSTDTQYFGPGTRLTVL.